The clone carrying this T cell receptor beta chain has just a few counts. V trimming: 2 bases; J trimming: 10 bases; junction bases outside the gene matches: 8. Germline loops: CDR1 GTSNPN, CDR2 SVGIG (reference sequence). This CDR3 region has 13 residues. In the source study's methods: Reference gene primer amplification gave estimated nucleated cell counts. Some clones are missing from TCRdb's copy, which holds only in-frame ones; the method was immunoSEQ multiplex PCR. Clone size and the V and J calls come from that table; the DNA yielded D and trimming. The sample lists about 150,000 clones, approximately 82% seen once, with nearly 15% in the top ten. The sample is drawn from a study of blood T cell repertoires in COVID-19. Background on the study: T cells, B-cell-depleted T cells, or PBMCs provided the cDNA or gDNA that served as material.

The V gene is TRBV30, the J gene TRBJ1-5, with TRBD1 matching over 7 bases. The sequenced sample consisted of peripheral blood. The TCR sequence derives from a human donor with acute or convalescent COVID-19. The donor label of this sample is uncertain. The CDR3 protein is CAWSRGGGSPQHF. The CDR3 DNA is TGTGCCTGGAGTCGCGGAGGGGGCTCACCCCAGCATTTT.